The entry below gives a single TCR beta chain sequence along with its context. No antigen is known for it. A much more abundant neighbour one base away suggests this may be a read error. CDR1 and CDR2 are drawn from the germline V gene (reference sequence): DFQATT, SNEGSKA. Trimming costs V 4 bases and J 5 bases, and their ends lie 12 bases apart. Measured from the cysteine to the phenylalanine, the CDR3 is 13 residues long. Only the CDR3 portion is preserved as DNA: 39 bases, with reading frame beginning at the first base. This entry is derived from a study of T cells in Graves' hyperthyroidism and ophthalmopathy (dated by TCRdb to the late 2010s). Study-level background: Peripheral blood samples were taken at initial diagnosis, before any treatment was given. To identify TCR V-J signatures that set the groups apart, the researchers used a discovery cohort of about a hundred patients, made up of under 45 with Graves' ophthalmopathy and 57 with stable Graves' hyperthyroidism. Prospective prediction of ophthalmopathy was tested in an independent validation cohort consisting of some 20 hyperthyroidism patients and some 16 patients who later progressed to ophthalmopathy. For training and testing, the 100 or so patients in the discovery cohort were randomly divided in a 7:3 ratio. In roughly six Graves' hyperthyroidism patients, the study also compared T-cell repertoires from thyroid tissue with T-cell repertoires from blood. After sampling, hyperthyroidism patients received methimazole starting at 30 mg daily, and ophthalmopathy patients received high-dose intravenous methylprednisolone. The paper reports TCR Vbeta CDR3 sequencing of roughly 140 peripheral blood samples: 43 ophthalmopathy, 70 to 85 hyperthyroidism and around 17 progressor patients. Study-level results and caveats: Ophthalmopathy was separated from stable hyperthyroidism by a 13 V-J signature model, with around 88% sensitivity and roughly 81% specificity obtained in cross-validation and 80%/75% obtained in testing. Most expanded thyroid clonotypes (frequency above 0.001) were also found in blood, which suggests that blood repertoires may mirror thyroid immune responses. During validation, the model predicted progression to ophthalmopathy a median of roughly 7.1 months ahead of onset, with around 65% sensitivity and under 85% specificity. Sample size was not statistically predetermined, and blinding of investigators to group allocation was not performed.

Hyperthyroidism patients were newly diagnosed, had a disease duration of under 2 months, and were aged 18 to 65 years. The study excluded patients with uncontrolled infections, other autoimmune diseases, pregnancy or lactation. Diagnoses relied on clinical symptoms, serum thyroxine and TRAb, thyroid ultrasound and orbital computed tomography. Blood from progressor patients was drawn when they were first diagnosed with hyperthyroidism, before any ophthalmopathy symptoms appeared. Ficoll-Paque density gradient centrifugation was used to isolate PBMCs from about 9 ml of fresh peripheral blood. Progressor patients were first diagnosed with Graves' hyperthyroidism and then developed ophthalmopathy during follow-up. Total RNA was extracted with Trizol reagent, and quality was checked on an Agilent 2100 Bioanalyzer. The TCR beta CDR3 regions were amplified from the RNA transcripts. The first round of RT-PCR for the TCR CDR3 was performed with the HTBI primer set and the Qiagen OneStep RT-PCR kit. Libraries were constructed in a second round of multiplex PCR, after which size selection and purification were carried out. Paired-end sequencing of the libraries was performed with 100 bp reads on an Illumina HiSeq2000. As for the original processing: Raw data were processed with SOAPnuke, discarding reads with adapters, uncalled bases, mean Phred below 15, or no exact constant-primer or identifier match. High-quality paired reads were merged using COPE v1.2.5, and each unique nucleotide sequence was defined as a clonotype. MiTCR v1.1 was used to align clonotypes to the IMGT TRBV, TRBD and TRBJ reference segments. The analysis included only V-J combinations with a frequency above 0.0001, which together covered approximately 99% of the repertoires. A TCS score was defined as the ratio of F50 (clonal expansion) to E x V (chaos), with BLOSUM62-based TCRdist applied between CDR3 peptides within each V-J. Welch's t-statistics and random forest reduced approximately 520 V-J features to about 12, which were used in a naive Bayes classifier (R e1071). TCRdb reanalyzed the raw reads on its own, using fastp at Q25 for trimming and MiXCR for clone calling, and kept in-frame beta chains. Here each entry gathers all rows of one CDR3 protein and keeps the most common genes and DNA. It is TCRdb's table, rather than the study itself, that gives the V and J calls and clone size. For this sample there are about 130,000 distinct CDR3 sequences; around 20% appear just once. About two thirds of the sample is held by the ten biggest clonotypes.

This receptor was obtained from a woman between 50 and 59 years old with Graves' hyperthyroidism that later progressed to Graves' ophthalmopathy. The chain joins TRBV20-1 to TRBJ2-1; too little of a D gene remains to name it. Sequencing used blood. The CDR3 in this case is CSAIDWMNNEQFF. The DNA sequence follows: TGCAGTGCTATAGATTGGATGAACAATGAGCAGTTCTTC.